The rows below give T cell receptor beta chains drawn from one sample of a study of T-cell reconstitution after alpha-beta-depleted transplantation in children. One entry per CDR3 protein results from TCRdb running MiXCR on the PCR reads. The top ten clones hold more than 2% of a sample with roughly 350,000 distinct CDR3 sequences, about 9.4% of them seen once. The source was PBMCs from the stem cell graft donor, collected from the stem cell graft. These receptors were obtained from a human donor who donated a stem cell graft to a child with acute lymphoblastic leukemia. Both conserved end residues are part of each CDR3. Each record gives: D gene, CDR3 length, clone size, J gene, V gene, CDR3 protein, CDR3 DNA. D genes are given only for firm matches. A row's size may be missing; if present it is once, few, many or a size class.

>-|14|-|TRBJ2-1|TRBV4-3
CASSQRTGVSEQFF
TGCGCCAGCAGCCAGCGGACGGGAGTCTCTGAGCAGTTCTTC
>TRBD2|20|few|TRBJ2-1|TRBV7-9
CASSSTKGAAGGASYNEQFF
TGTGCCAGCAGCTCCACAAAAGGGGCGGCGGGAGGCGCTTCCTACAATGAGCAGTTCTTC
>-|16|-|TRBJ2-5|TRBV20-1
CSAREPGPREGETQYF
TGCAGTGCTAGAGAACCGGGACCCCGAGAGGGGGAGACCCAGTACTTC
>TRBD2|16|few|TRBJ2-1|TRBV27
CASSTWTSGSPNEQFF
TGTGCCAGCAGTACCTGGACTAGCGGGAGTCCTAATGAGCAGTTCTTC
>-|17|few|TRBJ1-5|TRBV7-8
CASSLPSRRLSNQPQHF
TGTGCCAGCAGCTTACCCTCAAGGCGGCTTAGCAATCAGCCCCAGCATTTT
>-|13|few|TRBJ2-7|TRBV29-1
CSVGSRSSYEQYF
TGCAGCGTTGGGTCCCGGAGCTCCTACGAGCAGTACTTC
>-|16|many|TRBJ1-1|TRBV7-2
CASSLGPPGGGSEAFF
TGTGCCAGCAGCTTAGGTCCACCGGGAGGAGGTTCTGAAGCTTTCTTT
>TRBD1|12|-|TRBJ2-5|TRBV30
CAWGDRRETQYF
TGTGCCTGGGGGGACAGGAGGGAGACCCAGTACTTC
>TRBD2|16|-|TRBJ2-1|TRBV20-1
CSARPPGLAAGNEQFF
TGCAGTGCCCGCCCGCCGGGACTAGCGGCCGGCAATGAGCAGTTCTTC
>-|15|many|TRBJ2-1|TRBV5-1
CASSFTGLPINEQFF
TGCGCCAGCAGCTTTACGGGACTGCCGATCAATGAGCAGTTCTTC
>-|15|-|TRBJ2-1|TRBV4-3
CASSHDGQFYNEQFF
TGCGCCAGCAGCCACGATGGACAGTTCTACAATGAGCAGTTCTTC
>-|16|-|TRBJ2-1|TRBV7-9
CASSSVTSVAYNEQFF
TGTGCCAGCAGCTCCGTAACTAGTGTGGCCTACAATGAGCAGTTCTTC
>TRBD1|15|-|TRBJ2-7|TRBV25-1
CASSEPGQSSYEQYF
TGTGCCAGCAGTGAGCCGGGACAGAGCTCCTACGAGCAGTACTTC
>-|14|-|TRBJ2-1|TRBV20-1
CSASSRGGLNEQFF
TGCAGTGCTTCTTCCCGGGGTGGACTTAATGAGCAGTTCTTC
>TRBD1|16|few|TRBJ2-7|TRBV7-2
CASSLRRGTGVYEQYF
TGTGCCAGCAGCCTCCGTCGAGGGACAGGGGTCTACGAGCAGTACTTC
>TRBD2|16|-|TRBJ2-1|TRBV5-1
CASSLDYGRAYNEQFF
TGCGCCAGCAGCCTCGATTACGGGAGGGCCTACAATGAGCAGTTCTTC
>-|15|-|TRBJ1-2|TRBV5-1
CASSRGQPTDYGYTF
TGCGCCAGCAGCAGAGGACAGCCGACGGACTATGGCTACACCTTC
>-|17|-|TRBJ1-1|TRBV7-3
CTSSLYGRKPMNTEAFF
TGTACCAGCAGCTTATACGGCAGAAAACCTATGAACACTGAAGCTTTCTTT
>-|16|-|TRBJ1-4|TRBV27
CASSLSAGDHNEKLFF
TGTGCCAGCAGTCTCTCCGCCGGCGACCACAATGAAAAACTGTTTTTT
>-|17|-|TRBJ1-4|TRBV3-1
CASSQDFRRRRGEKLFF
TGTGCCAGCAGCCAAGATTTTCGGCGACGCAGGGGTGAAAAACTGTTTTTT
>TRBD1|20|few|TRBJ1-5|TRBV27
CASSLWAGGTGGRVNQPQHF
TGTGCCAGCAGTTTATGGGCGGGAGGGACAGGGGGAAGGGTCAATCAGCCCCAGCATTTT
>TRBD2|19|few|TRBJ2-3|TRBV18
CASSPPGTSGRTGTDTQYF
TGTGCCAGCTCACCACCCGGGACTAGCGGGAGAACGGGCACAGATACGCAGTATTTT
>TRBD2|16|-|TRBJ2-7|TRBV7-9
CASSSLAGISSYEQYF
TGTGCCAGCAGCTCACTAGCGGGGATAAGCTCCTACGAGCAGTACTTC
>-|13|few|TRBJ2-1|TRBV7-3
CASSSNRGNEQFF
TGTGCCAGCAGCTCCAACCGGGGCAATGAGCAGTTCTTC
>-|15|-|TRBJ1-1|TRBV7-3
CASSLDGSRGTEAFF
TGTGCCAGCAGCTTAGATGGTTCTCGGGGCACTGAAGCTTTCTTT
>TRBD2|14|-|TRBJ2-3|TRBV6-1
CATQGTSSTDTQYF
TGTGCCACCCAGGGGACTAGCAGCACAGATACGCAGTATTTT
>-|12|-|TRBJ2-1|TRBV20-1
CSARPPYNEQFF
TGCAGTGCTAGACCCCCCTACAATGAGCAGTTCTTC
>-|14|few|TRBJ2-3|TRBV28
CASTRPQGTDTQYF
TGTGCCAGCACTCGGCCCCAGGGCACAGATACGCAGTATTTT
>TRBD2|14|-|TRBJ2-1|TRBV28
CASRTSSNYNEQFF
TGTGCCAGCAGGACTAGCTCCAACTACAATGAGCAGTTCTTC
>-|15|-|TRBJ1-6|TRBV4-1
CASSHPRSQNSPLHF
TGCGCCAGCAGCCATCCGCGATCGCAAAATTCACCCCTCCACTTT
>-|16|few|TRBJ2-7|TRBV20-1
CSAQKGPSEASYEQYF
TGCAGTGCACAAAAGGGGCCCTCGGAGGCCTCCTACGAGCAGTACTTC
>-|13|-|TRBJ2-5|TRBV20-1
CSANDKGRETQYF
TGCAGTGCTAACGATAAAGGTAGAGAGACCCAGTACTTC
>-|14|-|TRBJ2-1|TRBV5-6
CASSLVSGADEQFF
TGTGCCAGCAGCCTGGTATCCGGGGCGGATGAGCAGTTCTTC